This T cell receptor beta chain was sequenced during a study of identical twins (dated by TCRdb to the mid-2010s). About the study as a whole: To test whether fetal clonotypes persist, this study deep-sequenced TCR alpha and beta repertoires from monozygotic twins, from unrelated adults of various ages, and from cord blood. To rule out contamination, replicate twin experiments were performed at different times with different library preparation protocols.

Overall results and qualifications from the work: Invariant T cells such as MAIT and iNKT could partly confound zero-insertion analyses, although diverse VJ usage argued against such confounding for most clonotypes. Compared with coincidental sharing between unrelated individuals, out-of-frame TCR alpha sequences shared between twins showed an excess of sequences with low generation probability. Because the same donors could not be followed over many years, conclusions were based on cross-sectional statistical analysis. Out-of-frame TCR alpha sharing in monozygotic twins was systematically underestimated by recombination models, whereas sharing between unrelated individuals was in agreement with the recombination models. Abundant cord blood beta clonotypes had fewer insertions, young adult naive repertoires showed a similar but weaker trend, and memory repertoires showed no such trend. The excess sharing between twins in beta out-of-frame sequences was weaker because fewer shared sequences reduced the signal-to-noise ratio.

The receptor library was made with 5' RACE. This sample was sequenced with an Illumina HiSeq 2000. Template switching added a universal primer binding site, and the final cDNA carried a unique molecular identifier that allowed TCR cDNA molecules to be counted accurately. First-strand cDNA for TCR alpha and beta chains was synthesized from specific primers in the conserved constant-segment region. To control for contamination, every cDNA library carried two barcodes: a SMART-Mk sample barcode plus Illumina barcodes. Two successive PCR steps introduced TruSeq adapter sequences along with Illumina sample barcodes. Sequencing of the TCR alpha and beta cDNA libraries was done on the Illumina HiSeq platform using custom primers. On the authors' methods: MiGEC processed the raw reads to extract unique molecular identifiers, while MiXCR was used to determine the CDR3 positions. Recombination models were inferred per individual with the repgenHMM and IGoR tools using an EM algorithm. The tcR package in R was used for shared clonotype analysis, with sharing normalized by the product of cloneset sizes. Out-of-frame nonproductive sequences were analyzed to study raw recombination free of thymic and clonal selection effects. TCRdb redid the processing of the public reads, applying fastp at Q25 and MiXCR, and retained in-frame beta chains. Here each entry gathers all rows of one CDR3 protein and keeps the most common genes and DNA. TCRdb, rather than the study authors, made the V and J calls. The sample profile shows a few hundred thousand distinct CDR3 sequences; over 5% of them were found once. The ten largest clones take up 13% to 15% of the sample.

Every donor was a healthy Caucasian. The twin cohort comprised three pairs of female monozygotic twins, all aged about 18 to 30 years. CD4+ and CD8+ T cell populations were isolated with positive isolation kits from Invitrogen. V is reduced by 3 bases and J by 5 bases, leaving a spacing of 14 bases between them. Sequences DFQATT (CDR1) and SNEGSKA (CDR2) are obtained from the germline V gene (reference sequence). The CDR3, from cysteine to phenylalanine, totals 13 residues. This entry keeps only the CDR3 DNA: 39 bases, framed from base 1. Notes on this clonotype: Its antigen is not yet known. Base qualities are not at hand, and no much larger clone is one base apart.

The same sample was also used in a study of T cells expressing NK-cell markers. In that second paper, the authors write: Three sorted T-cell subsets (CD3+CD56+NKG2C+, CD3+CD56+NKG2C- and CD3+CD56-NKG2C+) from seven to nine donors had their TCR beta-chain repertoires profiled. Among the eight sequenced donors, seven were HCMV-seropositive and one was HCMV-seronegative. In several experiments an anti-gammadeltaTCR antibody was added to restrict sorting to alphabetaTCR-expressing T cells. In 6 or 7 donors, the dominant CD3+CD56+NKG2C+ clonotypes ranked among the top 10 CD8+ clonotypes, making up roughly 1.0-7.0% of CD8+ T cells. Those dominant clonotypes were again the most abundant among CD3+CD56-NKG2C+ cells in a handful of donors, at 28.3-60.1%. Whether the expanded NKG2C-expressing T cell clones were specific for HCMV antigens was left unclear. Randomly selected healthy volunteers, three men and five women, were used as the eight sequenced donors. A commercial ELISA kit detecting HCMV-specific IgG in serum was used to determine HCMV serostatus. Reads were demultiplexed and grouped by UMI with MIGEC, and clonotypes were assembled and quantified with MiTCR. To remove erroneous sequences, TCR cDNA sequences were retained only when supported by two or more reads. Downstream repertoire analysis used the tcR package, and clonotypes were matched across fractions by CDR3 nucleotide sequence plus V segment. VDJmatch was used to annotate antigen specificity against VDJdb, with one amino acid substitution in CDR3 allowed.

The rearrangement combines TRBV20-1 with TRBJ2-7, with TRBD2 tentatively as D gene (6 bases match). Sequenced material: CD8+ T cells sorted from blood. This sequence was found in a woman between 18 and 30 years old in good health. The DNA reads TGCAGTGCTAGGCTGAGGGACTCAAACGAGCAGTACTTC. Translated, this is CSARLRDSNEQYF.